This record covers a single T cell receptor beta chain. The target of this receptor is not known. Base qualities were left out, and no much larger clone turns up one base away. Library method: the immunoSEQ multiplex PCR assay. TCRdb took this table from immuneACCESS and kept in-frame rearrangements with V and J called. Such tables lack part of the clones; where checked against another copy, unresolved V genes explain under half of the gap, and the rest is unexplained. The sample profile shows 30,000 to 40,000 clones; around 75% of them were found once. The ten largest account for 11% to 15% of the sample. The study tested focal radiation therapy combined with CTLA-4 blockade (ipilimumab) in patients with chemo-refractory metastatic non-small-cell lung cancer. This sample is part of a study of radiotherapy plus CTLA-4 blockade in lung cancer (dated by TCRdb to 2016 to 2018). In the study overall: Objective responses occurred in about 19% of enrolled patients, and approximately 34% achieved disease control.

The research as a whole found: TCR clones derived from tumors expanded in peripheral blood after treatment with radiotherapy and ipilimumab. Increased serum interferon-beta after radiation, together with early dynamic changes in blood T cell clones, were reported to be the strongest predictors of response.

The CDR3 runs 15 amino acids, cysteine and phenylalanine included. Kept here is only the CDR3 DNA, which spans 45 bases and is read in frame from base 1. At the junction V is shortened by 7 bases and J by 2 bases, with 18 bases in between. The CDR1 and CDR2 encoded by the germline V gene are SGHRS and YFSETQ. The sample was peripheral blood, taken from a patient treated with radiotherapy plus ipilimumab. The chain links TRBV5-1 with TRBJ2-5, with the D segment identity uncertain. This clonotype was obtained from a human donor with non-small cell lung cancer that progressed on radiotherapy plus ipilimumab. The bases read TGCGCCAGCTGCCTCTTTTTAGGGTCTCAAGAGACCCAGTACTTC. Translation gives CASCLFLGSQETQYF.